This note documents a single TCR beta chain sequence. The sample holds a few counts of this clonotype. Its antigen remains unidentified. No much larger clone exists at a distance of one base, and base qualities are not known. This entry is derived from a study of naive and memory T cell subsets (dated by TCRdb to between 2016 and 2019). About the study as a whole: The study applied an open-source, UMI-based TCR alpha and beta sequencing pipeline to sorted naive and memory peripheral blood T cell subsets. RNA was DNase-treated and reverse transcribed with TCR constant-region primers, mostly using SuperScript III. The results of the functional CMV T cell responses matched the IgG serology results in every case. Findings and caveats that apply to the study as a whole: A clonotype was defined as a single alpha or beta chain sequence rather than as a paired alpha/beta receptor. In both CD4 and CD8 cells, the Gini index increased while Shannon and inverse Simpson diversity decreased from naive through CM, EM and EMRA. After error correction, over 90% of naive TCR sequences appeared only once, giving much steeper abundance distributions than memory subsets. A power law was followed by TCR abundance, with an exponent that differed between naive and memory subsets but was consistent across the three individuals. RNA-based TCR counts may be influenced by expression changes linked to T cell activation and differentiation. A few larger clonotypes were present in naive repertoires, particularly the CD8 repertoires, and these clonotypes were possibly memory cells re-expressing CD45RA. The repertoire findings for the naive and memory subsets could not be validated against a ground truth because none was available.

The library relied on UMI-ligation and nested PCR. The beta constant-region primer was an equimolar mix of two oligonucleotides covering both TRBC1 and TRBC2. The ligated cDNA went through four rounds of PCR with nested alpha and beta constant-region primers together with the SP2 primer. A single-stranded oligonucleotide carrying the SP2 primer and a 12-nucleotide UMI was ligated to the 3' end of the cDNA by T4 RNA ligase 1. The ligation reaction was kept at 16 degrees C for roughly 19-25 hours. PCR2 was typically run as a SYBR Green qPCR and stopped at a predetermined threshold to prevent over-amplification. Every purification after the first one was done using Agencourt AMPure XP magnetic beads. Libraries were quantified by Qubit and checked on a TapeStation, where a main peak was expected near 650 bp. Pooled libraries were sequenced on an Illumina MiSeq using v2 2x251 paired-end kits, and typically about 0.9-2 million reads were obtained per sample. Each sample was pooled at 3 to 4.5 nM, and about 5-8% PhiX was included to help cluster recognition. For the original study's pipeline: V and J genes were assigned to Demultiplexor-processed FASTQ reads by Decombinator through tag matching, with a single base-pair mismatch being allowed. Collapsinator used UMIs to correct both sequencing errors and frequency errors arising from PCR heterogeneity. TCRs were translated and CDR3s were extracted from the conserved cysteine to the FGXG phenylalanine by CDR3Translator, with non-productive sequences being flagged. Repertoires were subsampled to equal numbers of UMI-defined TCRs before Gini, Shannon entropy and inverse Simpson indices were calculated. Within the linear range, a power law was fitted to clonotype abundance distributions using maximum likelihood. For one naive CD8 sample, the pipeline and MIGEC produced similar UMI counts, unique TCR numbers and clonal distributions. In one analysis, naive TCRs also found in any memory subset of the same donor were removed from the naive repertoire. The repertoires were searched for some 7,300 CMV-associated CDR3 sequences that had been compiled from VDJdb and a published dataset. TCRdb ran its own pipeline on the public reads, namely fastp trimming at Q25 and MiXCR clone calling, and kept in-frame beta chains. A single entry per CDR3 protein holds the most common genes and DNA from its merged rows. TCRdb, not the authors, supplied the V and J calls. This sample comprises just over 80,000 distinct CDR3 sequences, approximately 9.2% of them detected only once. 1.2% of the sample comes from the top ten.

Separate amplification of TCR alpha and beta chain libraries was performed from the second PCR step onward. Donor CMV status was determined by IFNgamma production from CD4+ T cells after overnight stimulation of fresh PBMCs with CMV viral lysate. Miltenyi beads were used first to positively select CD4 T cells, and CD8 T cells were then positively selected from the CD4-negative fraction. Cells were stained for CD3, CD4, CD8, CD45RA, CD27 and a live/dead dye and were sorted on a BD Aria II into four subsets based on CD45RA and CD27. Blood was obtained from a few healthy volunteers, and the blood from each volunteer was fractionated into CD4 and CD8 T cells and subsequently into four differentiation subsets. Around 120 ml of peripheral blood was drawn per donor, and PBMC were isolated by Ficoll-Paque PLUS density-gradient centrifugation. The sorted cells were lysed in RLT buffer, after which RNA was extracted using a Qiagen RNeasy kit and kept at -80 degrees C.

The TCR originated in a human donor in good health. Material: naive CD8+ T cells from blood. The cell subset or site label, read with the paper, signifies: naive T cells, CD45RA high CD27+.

The CDR3 has the sequence CASSPLGGAKGYTF. Read as DNA, the sequence is TGTGCCAGCAGCCCCCTAGGAGGGGCTAAGGGCTACACCTTC. This receptor chain uses TRBV27 and TRBJ1-2, with TRBD1 perhaps the D gene, on 5 matching bases. For CDR1 and CDR2, the germline V gene (reference sequence) lists MNHEY and SMNVEV. V is shortened by 6 bases, J by 8 bases, and the region joining them spans 19 bases. The CDR3 has 14 amino acids, counting the end cysteine and phenylalanine. The only DNA kept is the CDR3, 42 bases in frame from the first base.